This TCR beta chain is from a study of T-cell memory formation after mild COVID-19 (dated by TCRdb to the early 2020s). Regarding the research as a whole: TCR sequence clusters from the two donors were largely donor specific. Two young, previously healthy adult volunteers, one female and one male, were included in the cohort. In a couple of donors, T-cell clones that expanded and contracted after mild COVID-19 were tracked by sequencing TCRalpha and TCRbeta repertoires over time.

This clonotype was seen a few times. The clone's antigen remains unknown. Base qualities were left out, and no much larger clone turns up one base away. Sequencing relied on an Illumina NovaSeq 6000. TCRalpha and TCRbeta cDNA libraries were constructed by 5'RACE with constant-segment primers, with sample barcodes and unique molecular identifiers being introduced. RNA was extracted from every sample with Trizol reagent. Libraries were amplified in two PCR steps, with a second sample barcode and Illumina TruSeq adapters added in the second step. Libraries were sequenced on an Illumina NovaSeq with 2 x 150 bp paired-end reads. The authors processed their data as follows. Demultiplexing of reads and collapsing into UMI-guided consensus sequences were performed with migec v1.2.7. Using mixcr v2.1.11, the UMI consensuses were aligned to TRA and TRB V and J templates and assembled into clonotypes. Expanded or contracted clonotypes were those called significant by both edgeR and NoisET, with noise models trained on biological replicates. For edgeR calls, the cutoffs were a false discovery rate-adjusted p below 0.01 and a log2 fold-change threshold of 1. PCA with hierarchical clustering of max-normalized trajectories of the 1000 most abundant clonotypes was used as exploratory dynamics analysis. Each responding clone was given a CD4 or CD8 phenotype based on the CD4+ and CD8+ repertoires, which had been sequenced separately. TCRdb reprocessed the public reads (quality trimming at Q25 with fastp, clone calling with MiXCR) and kept in-frame beta chains. CDR3 protein duplicates are merged, each entry listing the most common genes and DNA. These V and J calls originate from TCRdb's pipeline instead of the authors' own analysis. The sample contains about 150,000 distinct CDR3 sequences, about 14% of them found a single time. The biggest ten clones account for approximately 14% of the sample.

Broad study findings and their caveats: Clones contracting from day 15 to 85 had balanced CD4/CD8 phenotypes, while a second wave expanding from day 15 to 37 was biased towards CD4+. Some responding clones were detected in pre-infection memory, suggesting pre-existing cross-reactive memory T cells joined the SARS-CoV-2 response. Contracting CD4+ clones were found mainly in CM and EM memory subsets, while CD8+ clones were enriched in EMRA. Only two mild cases were covered in the study, and larger cohorts including severe cases with pre-infection samples were considered necessary. Whether the second-wave clones peaking on day 37 were SARS-CoV-2 specific was not confirmed.

Unmatched junction bases come to 7, with V trimmed by 3 bases and J by 4 bases. CDR1 and CDR2 are read off the germline V gene as SQVTM and ANQGSEA. The CDR3 starts with the cysteine, ends with the phenylalanine, and has 14 residues. The retained sequence is limited to the CDR3, 42 bases, with the frame set at the first base. PBMCs were isolated by Ficoll-Paque density gradient centrifugation. The sequencing input was PBMCs or a T cell subset sorted from them (not recorded which). This sequence uses TRBV29-1 and TRBJ2-7, and 9 junction bases match TRBD2. The origin of this receptor is an adult woman who had mild COVID-19 (a few samples of this study predate the infection). The sample titles of this study are shuffled in the database, so cell type and time point are left out; the donor was told from shared clones. The sequence in DNA is TGCAGCGTTGATCCAGCGGGAGGTGGTTACGAGCAGTACTTC. This encodes CSVDPAGGGYEQYF.